This T cell receptor (beta chain) was recorded in a study of blood T cells in healthy people across ages. Total RNA was isolated from each sample in quantities of at least 6 micrograms. A few counts support this clonotype. Antigen: not known. Together with a sample-barcoded 5' primer, a J-beta primer mix was included in a second PCR lasting roughly 6 to 12 cycles. Researchers report that a template-switch adaptor with 12 random nucleotides tagged each cDNA molecule. TCRdb analysed the 5' RACE reads with MiXCR anew, one entry per CDR3 protein. The sample yields 1.4 million to 1.5 million distinct CDR3 sequences, around 39% seen once. Study conclusions and caveats: Age advanced and TCR beta diversity per million T cells fell, roughly linearly.

The clonotype was recovered from a woman aged 18 to 35 in good health. Sequencing input: blood.

The CDR3 DNA is TGCGCCAGCAGCCAGGTGAAGGGACTAGCCTACGAGCAGTACTTC. It translates to CASSQVKGLAYEQYF. The rearrangement uses TRBV4-1 and TRBJ2-7; 8 bases fit TRBD2. The trim removed 3 bases at V and 2 bases at J, leaving 6 bases unmatched. This CDR3 has 15 amino acids. Germline V gene sequence: CDR1 MGHRA, CDR2 YSYEKL.